These 32 T cell receptor beta chains were all obtained from the same sample, sequenced in a study of Ad26.COV2.S vaccination and SARS-CoV-2 variants. Treatment of the sample: roughly 19 received Ad26.COV2.S at low or high dose, single or two shots; 5 received placebo; per-sample allocation not given. Each sample was drawn 63 days after the first injection (of vaccine or placebo). Using immunoSEQ multiplex PCR, the repertoire was profiled, and TCRdb retains in-frame clones only, with some absent. This sample yields some 320,000 clones, of which around 84% are seen a single time; under 2% belongs to the top ten. The sequenced sample was peripheral blood, obtained in a trial of Ad26.COV2.S vaccine versus placebo. These receptors were taken from a person between 18 and 65 years old who received the Ad26.COV2.S COVID-19 vaccine or a placebo.

This clone was seen a single time. V and J are TRBV29-1 and TRBJ1-1; tentatively, D is TRBD1 (5 bases). Germline CDR1 and CDR2: SQVTM and ANQGSEA. V was cut by 7 bases and J by 1 base, with 16 bases left in between. The CDR3 is 14 residues long. The CDR3 here is CSAAPGRGNTEAFF. Here the CDR3 DNA reads TGCAGCGCCGCCCCGGGGAGGGGGAACACTGAAGCTTTCTTT.

The V gene is TRBV6-2 or TRBV6-3, the J gene TRBJ2-7, with 9 bases fitting TRBD1. The length of the CDR3 is 16 residues. Germline-derived CDR1 and CDR2 are MNHEY and SVGEGT. The J segment lost 3 bases and the V segment lost 4 bases, leaving 10 bases of the junction unmatched. The CDR3 DNA is TGTGCCAGCAGTTCATACAGGGGGCGGTACCTCTACGAGCAGTACTTC. Amino acid sequence: CASSSYRGRYLYEQYF.

The V and J genes are TRBV6-2 or TRBV6-3 and TRBJ2-3; D might be TRBD1 (6 bases). Looked up from germline, CDR1 is MNHEY and CDR2 is SVGEGT. V lost 0 bases and J 0 bases, leaving 13 bases between the germline ends. The CDR3 covers 17 residues. This chain's CDR3 is CASSYSGDTASTDTQYF. The DNA of the CDR3 is TGTGCCAGCAGTTACTCGGGGGACACAGCTAGCACAGATACGCAGTATTTT.

The genes are TRBV7-8 and TRBJ2-7; maybe TRBD1 (7 bases). The CDR3 extends over 16 amino acids. The germline V gene encodes CDR1 SGHVS and CDR2 FQNEAQ. Trimming took 3 bases from V and 6 from J, leaving 21 bases between them. The CDR3 region has the DNA TGTGCCAGCAGCTTTCGTAGCAGTGACAGGGAGGCCGAGCAGTACTTC. Its translation: CASSFRSSDREAEQYF.

The chain has TRBV5-1 and TRBJ2-5; D remains unclear. The V and J ends lost 0 bases and 2 bases respectively, with 5 bases between them. The CDR3 has 13 residues. Germline V lookup: CDR1 SGHRS, CDR2 YFSETQ. The CDR3 DNA sequence: TGCGCCAGCAGCTTGGGAGCTCAAGAGACCCAGTACTTC. Its translation is CASSLGAQETQYF.

The CDR3 loop reads CASSLGTGDPGELFF. The DNA for the CDR3 is TGCGCCAGCAGCCTTGGGACAGGGGACCCCGGGGAGCTGTTTTTT. This chain joins TRBV4-1 and TRBJ2-2; 10 bases fit TRBD1. Unmatched junction bases numbered 5, after V lost 4 bases and J lost 6 bases. The CDR3 contains 15 residues. The germline V gene has CDR1 MGHRA and CDR2 YSYEKL.

CDR3 sequence reads: CASSTGTKVNNEQFF. The CDR3 DNA follows: TGTGCCAGCAGTACCGGGACAAAGGTTAACAATGAGCAGTTCTTC. This chain joins TRBV7-9 and TRBJ2-1; D is perhaps TRBD1 (6 bases). Germline values: CDR1 SEHNR, CDR2 FQNEAQ (reference sequence). The CDR3 extends over 15 amino acids. V was clipped by 6 bases and J by 5 bases, with 17 bases between them.

This clone has a single count. The J gene is TRBJ2-3, the V gene TRBV9, with 8 positions matching TRBD1. The germline gives CDR1 SGDLS, CDR2 YYNGEE. The length of the CDR3 is 16 residues. The junction had 8 bases not matched to a gene; V was cut back by 4 bases and J by 1 base. CDR3 region: CASSTGLRGRTDTQYF. The CDR3 nucleotides are TGTGCCAGCAGCACAGGGCTCAGGGGGCGCACAGATACGCAGTATTTT.

V usage is TRBV9 and J usage is TRBJ1-1; D not certain. Germline V gene lookup returns CDR1 SGDLS and CDR2 YYNGEE. Between the trimmed V and J ends, which lost 4 bases and 1 base, there was a span of 11 bases. The CDR3 contains 14 residues. The CDR3 DNA reads TGTGCCAGCAGCCCCGTCCCTTGGAACACTGAAGCTTTCTTT. Amino acid sequence: CASSPVPWNTEAFF.

This chain joins TRBV9 and TRBJ1-2; TRBD1 is a possible D gene (5 bases). The CDR3 is made up of 14 amino acids. Deletions cut 4 bases from V and 7 bases from J, with 17 bases between. Germline loops: CDR1 SGDLS, CDR2 YYNGEE. Written as DNA, the CDR3 is TGTGCCAGCAGCATTCGTCCGGGGGAGAGTGGCTACACCTTC. This translates into CASSIRPGESGYTF.

V usage is TRBV11-2 and J usage is TRBJ2-1; 8 bases agree with TRBD1. The germline V gene has CDR1 SGHAT and CDR2 FQNNGV. This CDR3 is built from 15 residues. The V and J ends lost 5 bases and 5 bases, in that order; junction bases with no gene match: 8. CDR3 loop: CASSATGTGNNEQFF. The CDR3 DNA is TGTGCCAGCAGCGCGACCGGGACAGGCAACAATGAGCAGTTCTTC.

J is TRBJ1-3 and V is TRBV30; 9 bases fit TRBD1. The CDR3 totals 14 residues. V trimming: 7 bases; J trimming: 2 bases; junction bases outside the gene matches: 6. Germline V gene sequence: CDR1 GTSNPN, CDR2 SVGIG (reference sequence). This CDR3 is CASGTGSPGNTIYF. DNA of the CDR3: TGTGCCTCCGGGACAGGGTCTCCTGGAAACACCATATATTTT.

This sequence joins TRBV6-6 and TRBJ2-5, with D unresolved. Germline V lookup: CDR1 MNHNY, CDR2 SVGAGI (reference sequence). V lost 5 bases, J lost 5 bases, and 9 bases lay in between. The CDR3 runs to 12 residues. The CDR3 reads CASSVDWETQYF. The CDR3 coding sequence is TGTGCCAGCAGTGTCGACTGGGAGACCCAGTACTTC.

The chain employs TRBV30 and TRBJ1-1; possibly TRBD1 for D (5 bases). The CDR3 consists of 15 residues. The V gene lost 3 bases and the J gene lost 0 bases, with 14 bases spanning the gap. Looked up from germline, CDR1 is GTSNPN and CDR2 is SVGIG (reference sequence). The CDR3 region has the DNA TGTGCCTGGAGAAAGGGGCACCCCATGAACACTGAAGCTTTCTTT. It is translated as CAWRKGHPMNTEAFF.

This clone appeared a few times. This sequence joins TRBV30 and TRBJ1-1, with D unresolved. The CDR3 extends over 14 amino acids. Germline V gene sequence: CDR1 GTSNPN, CDR2 SVGIG (reference sequence). Trimming left V 4 bases short and J 0 bases short, with 12 bases between. The CDR3 reads CAWNIVQLNTEAFF. Here the CDR3 DNA reads TGTGCCTGGAATATCGTACAGCTGAACACTGAAGCTTTCTTT. Supplemented by reference TRBV30 and TRBJ1-1, the full variable domain reads SQTIHQWPATLVQPVGSPLSLECTVEGTSNPNLYWYRQAAGRGLQLLFYSVGIGQISSEVPQNLSASRPQDRQFILSSKKLLLSDSGFYLCAWNIVQLNTEAFFGQGTRLTVV.

This clone was found a few times. The V call is TRBV5-4, the J call TRBJ1-2; TRBD1 aligns across 8 bases. CDR1 is SGHNT, CDR2 YYREEE, per germline (reference sequence). V gave up 4 bases and J gave up 4 bases; unmatched junction bases: 9. The CDR3 sequence is 15 residues long. The CDR3 DNA sequence: TGTGCCAGCAGCCTGAAGGACAGGGTTGGCTATGGCTACACCTTC. It is translated as CASSLKDRVGYGYTF.

The rearrangement joins TRBV18 to TRBJ1-4; D is unresolved. V was clipped by 1 base and J by 5 bases, with 11 bases between them. CDR1 and CDR2 (germline): KGHSH, LQKENI. The CDR3 runs to 15 residues. The DNA for the CDR3 is TGTGCCAGCTCACCACAAGCAGGCTTAAATGAAAAACTGTTTTTT. Its translation is CASSPQAGLNEKLFF.

This rearrangement joins TRBV18 to TRBJ1-6; TRBD1 matches at 10 bases. The CDR3 is 14 amino acids. V gave up 6 bases and J gave up 8 bases; unmatched junction bases: 4. Looked up from germline, CDR1 is KGHSH and CDR2 is LQKENI. CDR3 DNA sequence: TGTGCCAGCTCCCAGGGACAGGGGTATTCACCCCTCCACTTT. This encodes CASSQGQGYSPLHF.

This clone was detected only a few times. This CDR3 is CASSLQGGGYTF. CDR3 sequence (DNA): TGTGCCAGCAGTTTACAGGGAGGTGGCTACACCTTC. The rearrangement uses TRBV6-6 and TRBJ1-2, with D perhaps TRBD1 (6 bases). Per the germline V gene, CDR1 is MNHNY and CDR2 is SVGAGI (reference sequence). The CDR3 length is 12 residues. V lost 4 bases and J lost 7, with 10 bases in between.

The CDR3 nucleotides are TGTGCCAGCAGGTCGGGACCGCTAAACACTGAAGCTTTCTTT. Translated, it gives CASRSGPLNTEAFF. The rearrangement joins TRBV7-8 to TRBJ1-1; maybe TRBD1 (5 bases). The CDR3 is 14 amino acids. Germline CDR1 SGHVS, CDR2 FQNEAQ. Trimming took off 6 bases at V and 2 bases at J, with 13 bases between the two ends.

The chain carries TRBV5-1 and TRBJ1-4, with 7 bases identical to TRBD1. Unmatched junction bases numbered 7, after V lost 2 bases and J lost 0 bases. The CDR3 totals 17 residues. Germline lookup yields CDR1 SGHRS and CDR2 YFSETQ. The CDR3 loop reads CASSFNPGQSTNEKLFF. CDR3 bases: TGCGCCAGCAGCTTTAACCCGGGACAGTCAACTAATGAAAAACTGTTTTTT.

V usage is TRBV24-1 and J usage is TRBJ2-3; the match to TRBD1 covers 8 bases. This CDR3 is 19 amino acids long. Trimming took 3 bases from V and 1 from J; bases not matched to a gene: 14. The V gene's germline CDR1 is KGHDR and CDR2 SFDVKD. The CDR3 protein is CATSDPYGTGQGGTDTQYF. CDR3 DNA sequence: TGTGCCACCAGTGATCCTTACGGAACCGGACAGGGAGGCACAGATACGCAGTATTTT.

The rearrangement uses TRBV4-1 and TRBJ2-7; 14 nucleotides agree with TRBD2. CDR3 size: 19 residues. Germline CDR1 is MGHRA and CDR2 is YSYEKL. V shed 1 base, J shed 0 bases, and the junction held 8 bases outside the gene matches. The CDR3, as DNA: TGCGCCAGCAGCCAAGTCCTGGGACTAGCGGGGGTACTCTCCTACGAGCAGTACTTC. It yields the protein CASSQVLGLAGVLSYEQYF.

The V and J genes are TRBV11-3 and TRBJ1-4; D is undetermined. The germline V gene encodes CDR1 SGHNT and CDR2 YENEEA. V shed 3 bases and J shed 8 bases, with 25 bases lying between them. This CDR3 has 18 residues. CDR3 sequence: CASSFTAPQSRGGEKLFF. As DNA, the CDR3 is TGTGCCAGCAGCTTTACCGCCCCCCAGTCCCGGGGAGGCGAAAAACTGTTTTTT.

V and J are TRBV11-2 and TRBJ1-5; 7 bases are shared with TRBD1. CDR3 length equals 15 residues. With V trimmed by 0 bases and J by 4 bases, 3 bases remained unmatched. CDR1 and CDR2 from the germline V gene are SGHAT and FQNNGV. In DNA form, the CDR3 reads TGTGCCAGCAGCTTAGAAAGGGGGCCAAATCAGCCCCAGCATTTT. It yields the protein CASSLERGPNQPQHF.

Note on this clone: The sample has other DNA sequences that encode this CDR3 too. V and J are TRBV7-2 and TRBJ2-7; D call uncertain. The CDR3 is 14 amino acids. Looked up from germline, CDR1 is SGHTA and CDR2 is FQGNSA. V gave up 1 base and J gave up 2 bases, with 9 bases separating them. CDR3 amino acids: CASSLEGGTYEQYF. The CDR3 region has the DNA TGTGCCAGCAGCTTAGAAGGCGGCACCTACGAGCAGTACTTC.

The chain employs TRBV4-2 and TRBJ2-2; D assignment may be TRBD1 or TRBD2 (7 bases each). There are 16 residues in the CDR3. Germline-derived CDR1 and CDR2 are LGHNA and YNFKEQ. The germline V and J ends were trimmed by 1 base and 3 bases, with 12 bases remaining between them. The CDR3 DNA sequence: TGTGCCAGCAGCCAAGGAGGGAGGGGGCACACCGGGGAGCTGTTTTTT. This sequence encodes CASSQGGRGHTGELFF.

This clone was seen once. The chain carries TRBV5-1 and TRBJ1-5; D may be TRBD1 (6 bases). The CDR3 is 15 residues long. The ends were cut back, 0 bases at V and 6 bases at J, with 13 bases in the middle. The germline V gene has CDR1 SGHRS and CDR2 YFSETQ. In nucleotides, the CDR3 is TGCGCCAGCAGCTTGGCCGCAGGGGTGGGTCAGCCCCAGCATTTT. Its protein is CASSLAAGVGQPQHF.

In this sample, this clone turned up once. The genes are TRBV20-1 and TRBJ1-2; D perhaps matches TRBD1 (5 bases). The V end was cut by 5 bases, the J end by 8 bases, with 12 bases between. Per the germline V gene, CDR1 is DFQATT and CDR2 is SNEGSKA (reference sequence). CDR3 length: 11 amino acids. DNA of the CDR3: TGCAGTGCTCGATACGGGGGGGGCTACACCTTC. Translating gives CSARYGGGYTF.

The chain joins TRBV7-8 to TRBJ2-6; D remains unclear. This CDR3 has 16 residues. Germline CDR1 is SGHVS and CDR2 is FQNEAQ. Trimming took off 0 bases at V and 0 bases at J, with 6 bases between the two ends. CDR3 region: CASSLAVGSGANVLTF. The CDR3 region has the DNA TGTGCCAGCAGCTTAGCAGTGGGCTCTGGGGCCAACGTCCTGACTTTC.

J is TRBJ1-3 and V is TRBV6-1; no firm D call. The V and J ends lost 4 bases and 0 bases respectively, with 16 bases between them. This CDR3 is built from 17 residues. Germline V gene sequence: CDR1 MNHNS, CDR2 SASEGT. The CDR3 DNA is TGTGCCAGCAGTGCCACGACCCTTTCCTACTCTGGAAACACCATATATTTT. Translation gives CASSATTLSYSGNTIYF.

This clone came up once. V usage is TRBV2 and J usage is TRBJ1-1; TRBD1 matches at 7 bases. Germline V gene sequence: CDR1 SNHLY, CDR2 FYNNEI. The CDR3 sequence is 18 residues long. After removal of 2 bases from V and 5 bases from J, the junction contained 17 bases not matched to a gene. In nucleotides, the CDR3 is TGTGCCAGCAGTGAAATAGGTACAGGGGACTCAATTTCGACTGAAGCTTTCTTT. Translation: CASSEIGTGDSISTEAFF. The variable domain in full, completed from reference TRBV2 and TRBJ1-1, reads EPEVTQTPSHQVTQMGQEVILRCVPISNHLYFYWYRQILGQKVEFLVSFYNNEISEKSEIFDDQFSVERPDGSNFTLKIRSTKLEDSAMYFCASSEIGTGDSISTEAFFGQGTRLTVV.